Presented here are 21 T cell receptor beta chains from one specimen sequenced in a study of cytomegalovirus exposure and HLA in healthy donors (TCRdb year 2017). Libraries were made using the immunoSEQ multiplex PCR assay. The multiplex PCR relied on a mix of 60 forward primers for TCR Vbeta segments and 13 reverse primers for TCR Jbeta segments. TCRdb holds this immuneACCESS table with in-frame rearrangements only. Some clones are missing; in checked studies, unresolved V genes explain under half, and the rest has no known cause. Within this sample are about 150,000 clones, with approximately 80% of them counted one time only. The ten largest account for about 4.3% of the sample. Sequencing input: PBMCs. The receptors were sampled from a woman in her forties in good health and CMV-seropositive.

The chain combines TRBV9 with TRBJ2-2; D gene uncertain. This CDR3 comprises 15 residues. Trimming pared 0 bases from V and 5 bases from J, leaving 11 bases between. The germline gives CDR1 SGDLS, CDR2 YYNGEE. The CDR3 reads CASSVEPRYTGELFF. In DNA form, the CDR3 reads TGTGCCAGCAGCGTAGAACCCCGGTATACCGGGGAGCTGTTTTTT.

The chain employs TRBV27 and TRBJ2-1; no clear D gene. The germline V and J ends were trimmed by 3 bases and 6 bases, with 9 bases remaining between them. Germline-derived CDR1 and CDR2 are MNHEY and SMNVEV (reference sequence). The length of the CDR3 is 13 residues. CDR3 amino acids: CASSLGSSNEQFF. CDR3 coding DNA: TGTGCCAGCAGTTTGGGCAGTTCCAATGAGCAGTTCTTC.

The rearrangement uses TRBV4-2 and TRBJ2-3; the match to TRBD2 covers 13 bases. Trimming at V came to 4 bases and at J to 3 bases, leaving 7 bases not matched to a gene. CDR3 length: 17 amino acids. Germline CDR1 LGHNA, CDR2 YNFKEQ. CDR3 sequence: CASSRKEGLAGTDTQYF. The CDR3 bases are TGTGCCAGCAGCCGTAAAGAGGGACTAGCGGGGACAGATACGCAGTATTTT.

The chain combines TRBV6-7 with TRBJ2-2, with D possibly TRBD2 on 6 matching bases. TRBV6-7 is identified as an open reading frame with a role that is uncertain. V gave up 3 bases and J gave up 1 base, with 18 bases separating them. The CDR3 sequence is 18 residues long. The CDR3 sequence: CASSYTKGGPLNTGELFF. The CDR3 DNA sequence: TGTGCCAGCAGTTATACCAAGGGAGGACCGTTGAACACCGGGGAGCTGTTTTTT.

This rearrangement joins TRBV9 to TRBJ1-3; D unresolved. Germline CDR1 SGDLS, CDR2 YYNGEE. With 2 bases removed from V and 0 bases from J, the gap between germline ends came to 6 bases. The CDR3 is 14 residues long. The CDR3 region is CASSVVSSGNTIYF. The CDR3 DNA sequence: TGTGCCAGCAGCGTCGTCAGCTCTGGAAACACCATATATTTT.

This rearrangement joins TRBV30 to TRBJ1-3, with unresolved D. V lost 0 bases to trimming and J lost 0 bases, with 9 bases between them. Germline loops: CDR1 GTSNPN, CDR2 SVGIG (reference sequence). This CDR3 region has 15 residues. The CDR3 DNA reads TGTGCCTGGAGTGTTAGCAGCAACTCTGGAAACACCATATATTTT. Its translation: CAWSVSSNSGNTIYF.

The chain joins TRBV7-3 to TRBJ2-5; 12 bases are a match to TRBD2. The V gene end was trimmed by 6 bases and the J gene end by 4 bases; junction bases not matched to a gene: 9. The CDR3 extends over 16 amino acids. Germline CDR1 reads SGHTA; CDR2 reads FQGTGA. The CDR3 here is CASSLTSGGPPETQYF. The CDR3 DNA reads as TGTGCCAGCAGTTTGACTAGCGGGGGTCCCCCAGAGACCCAGTACTTC.

J is TRBJ2-3 and V is TRBV7-2; 8 bases map to TRBD2. The germline CDR1 and CDR2 sequences are SGHTA and FQGNSA. The ends lost 2 bases at V and 6 bases at J; junction bases unmatched: 10. The CDR3 length is 16 residues. The CDR3 bases are TGTGCCAGCAGCTTACGAGCGGGGGCCCCCTGGGATACGCAGTATTTT. Amino acid sequence: CASSLRAGAPWDTQYF.

The rearrangement links TRBV9 to TRBJ1-2, with 7 bases fitting TRBD1. This CDR3 contains 12 residues. Germline lookup yields CDR1 SGDLS and CDR2 YYNGEE. The V gene end was trimmed by 3 bases and the J gene end by 7 bases; junction bases not matched to a gene: 3. CDR3 nucleotides: TGTGCCAGCAGCGCCTCAGGGGGTGGCTACACCTTC. Its translation is CASSASGGGYTF.

The rearrangement links TRBV9 to TRBJ2-3; TRBD1 aligns across 8 bases. CDR1 and CDR2 (germline): SGDLS, YYNGEE. The J segment lost 4 bases and the V segment lost 3 bases, leaving 7 bases of the junction unmatched. CDR3 length equals 15 residues. The CDR3 coding sequence is TGTGCCAGCAGCGCTCGACAGGGGTGGTCAGATACGCAGTATTTT. Translated: CASSARQGWSDTQYF.

The V gene is TRBV27, the J gene TRBJ2-3; the D gene is possibly TRBD2 (6 bases). V lost 4 bases to trimming and J lost 5 bases, with 25 bases between them. The CDR3 runs 18 residues. CDR1 MNHEY and CDR2 SMNVEV come from the germline V gene (reference sequence). The CDR3 loop reads CASSSYPRRLVTRDTQYF. DNA of the CDR3: TGTGCCAGCAGTTCCTACCCCCGCAGACTAGTGACGCGAGATACGCAGTATTTT.

This chain connects TRBV6-6 to TRBJ1-2; TRBD1 might be the D (5 bases). Germline CDR1 MNHNY, CDR2 SVGAGI (reference sequence). This CDR3 has 13 residues. V was trimmed by 5 bases and J by 7 bases, leaving 14 bases between them. The CDR3 here is CASSPRRGSGYTF. CDR3 bases: TGTGCCAGCAGTCCCCGTAGGGGTTCTGGCTACACCTTC.

This chain connects TRBV9 to TRBJ2-1; tentative D call: TRBD2 (7 bases). The CDR3 is made up of 16 amino acids. Germline assignment: CDR1 SGDLS and CDR2 YYNGEE. Trimming shortened V by 0 bases and J by 7 bases, and 17 bases separated the two germline ends. In nucleotides, the CDR3 is TGTGCCAGCAGCGTAGATTGGGGGGGCCTAACGAATGAGCAGTTCTTC. Protein product: CASSVDWGGLTNEQFF.

In this sample, this clone turned up a few times. The rearrangement uses TRBV2 and TRBJ1-4; TRBD1 matches 7 bases. The CDR3 runs 14 residues. Germline loops: CDR1 SNHLY, CDR2 FYNNEI. V was pared by 7 bases and J by 7 bases, with 9 bases of the junction left unmatched. The CDR3 DNA sequence: TGTGCCAGCAACCCTACAGGGGTTAGTGAAAAACTGTTTTTT. Translation: CASNPTGVSEKLFF.

The sample holds many counts of this clone. J is TRBJ2-5 and V is TRBV29-1; D not certain. The CDR3 totals 13 residues. Per germline, CDR1 SQVTM and CDR2 ANQGSEA. Deletions cut 0 bases from V and 3 bases from J, with 8 bases between. The CDR3 DNA reads TGCAGCGTTGAAGACTATGAGGAAGAGACCCAGTACTTC. Translated: CSVEDYEEETQYF.

Of note for this clone: Other DNA sequences within the sample encode an identical CDR3. This chain uses TRBV30 with TRBJ2-7, with TRBD1 matching over 7 bases. After removal of 2 bases from V and 6 bases from J, the junction contained 4 bases not matched to a gene. The CDR3 totals 12 residues. CDR1 is GTSNPN, CDR2 SVGIG, per germline (reference sequence). The CDR3 loop reads CAWSQQGREQYF. For the CDR3, the DNA is TGTGCCTGGAGTCAACAGGGGCGCGAGCAGTACTTC.

A few counts support this clone. This chain uses TRBV7-9 with TRBJ1-4; D remains unclear. Looked up from germline, CDR1 is SEHNR and CDR2 is FQNEAQ (reference sequence). The CDR3 is made up of 16 amino acids. The V end lost 3 bases, the J end lost 4 bases, and 15 bases lay between the germline ends. CDR3 bases: TGTGCCAGCAGCTTCTCAGAGCGAGGTAGTAATGAAAAACTGTTTTTT. Its protein product is CASSFSERGSNEKLFF. Variable domain in full (rest from reference TRBV7-9 and TRBJ1-4): DTGVSQNPRHKITKRGQNVTFRCDPISEHNRLYWYRQTLGQGPEFLTYFQNEAQLEKSRLLSDRFSAERPKGSFSTLEIQRTEQGDSAMYLCASSFSERGSNEKLFFGSGTQLSVL.

This sequence joins TRBV28 and TRBJ2-5, with TRBD2 identical over 12 bases. V trimming: 1 base; J trimming: 4 bases; junction bases outside the gene matches: 1. Germline CDR1 reads MDHEN; CDR2 reads SYDVKM. This CDR3 spans 15 amino acids. In DNA, the CDR3 is TGTGCCAGCAGTTTATTGACTAGCGGGGGAGAGACCCAGTACTTC. It is translated as CASSLLTSGGETQYF.

The chain employs TRBV6-1 and TRBJ1-4; D possibly corresponds to TRBD1 (5 bases). The V end lost 7 bases, the J end lost 2 bases, and 14 bases lay between the germline ends. Germline assignment: CDR1 MNHNS and CDR2 SASEGT. The CDR3 covers 15 residues. The CDR3 loop is CASTFQGTTNEKLFF. CDR3 sequence (DNA): TGTGCCAGCACTTTCCAGGGTACCACTAATGAAAAACTGTTTTTT.

This clone has more than one count but fewer than ten. The genes are TRBV7-2 and TRBJ2-5; D may be TRBD2 (7 bases). The CDR3 is 14 amino acids. The V gene lost 5 bases and the J gene lost 5 bases, with 15 bases spanning the gap. The germline V gene encodes CDR1 SGHTA and CDR2 FQGNSA. The CDR3 DNA follows: TGTGCCAGCAGCCCTCGTGGGGGGGCGGAGACCCAGTACTTC. This encodes CASSPRGGAETQYF.

The chain combines TRBV19 with TRBJ1-5; D gene unclear. The CDR3 length is 15 residues. Per the germline V gene, CDR1 is LNHDA and CDR2 is SQIVND (reference sequence). V dropped 10 bases and J dropped 4 bases, with 20 bases sitting between them. The CDR3 DNA follows: TGTGCCACCAGTATAGCGGGGAGGGATAATCAGCCCCAGCATTTT. Translation gives CATSIAGRDNQPQHF.